This T cell receptor beta chain is from a study of T cells in Graves' hyperthyroidism and ophthalmopathy (dated 2019 in TCRdb). Regarding the complete study: A discovery cohort of about 95 patients, 43 with Graves' ophthalmopathy and about 58 with stable Graves' hyperthyroidism, was used to find distinguishing TCR V-J signatures. Prospective prediction of ophthalmopathy was tested in an independent validation cohort of fewer than 20 hyperthyroidism patients and roughly 16 patients who later progressed to ophthalmopathy. The 100 or so discovery patients were divided at random into training and test sets in a 7:3 ratio. Thyroid tissue and blood T-cell repertoires from about six Graves' hyperthyroidism patients were also compared in the study. After blood sampling, hyperthyroidism patients were treated with methimazole at a starting dose of 30 mg daily, and ophthalmopathy patients were treated with high-dose intravenous methylprednisolone. According to the paper, TCR Vbeta CDR3 sequencing was carried out on 135 peripheral blood samples, which came from over 40 ophthalmopathy, around 75 hyperthyroidism and roughly 17 progressor patients.

What the work shows at the level of the full study, not this receptor alone: Sample size was not statistically predetermined, and blinding of investigators to group allocation was not performed. In validation, the model predicted progression to ophthalmopathy a median of approximately 6.3 months before onset, with about 67% sensitivity and 72.22% specificity. Most expanded thyroid clonotypes (frequency above 0.001) were also detected in blood, suggesting blood repertoires may reflect thyroid immune responses. A model built on a 13 V-J signature distinguished ophthalmopathy from stable hyperthyroidism, reaching 85% to 90% sensitivity and around 81% specificity in cross-validation and 80%/75% in testing.

The study excluded patients with uncontrolled infections, other autoimmune diseases, pregnancy or lactation. Diagnoses were established on the basis of clinical symptoms, serum thyroxine and TRAb, thyroid ultrasound, and orbital computed tomography. Trizol reagent was used to extract total RNA, and RNA quality was then checked on an Agilent 2100 Bioanalyzer. A remark on this clonotype: Its antigen specificity is not known. Base qualities were left out, and no much larger clone turns up one base away.

Amplification of TCR beta CDR3 regions was carried out from RNA transcripts. The first round of RT-PCR for the TCR CDR3 was performed with the HTBI primer set and the Qiagen OneStep RT-PCR kit. Libraries were constructed in a second round of multiplex PCR, after which size selection and purification were performed. Libraries were sequenced paired-end with 100 bp reads on an Illumina HiSeq2000. The study's processing was this. SOAPnuke was used to process the raw data, removing reads that contained adapters or uncalled bases, had a mean Phred below 15, or lacked an exact match to the constant primer or identifier. High-quality paired reads were merged using COPE v1.2.5, and each unique nucleotide sequence was defined as a clonotype. MiTCR v1.1 was used to align clonotypes to the IMGT TRBV, TRBD and TRBJ reference segments. The analysis was restricted to V-J combinations with a frequency above 0.0001, which together covered just over 98% of the repertoires. The TCS score was defined as F50 (clonal expansion) divided by E x V (chaos), with BLOSUM62-based TCRdist calculated between CDR3 peptides within each V-J. Welch's t-statistics and random forest reduced roughly 530 V-J features to fewer than 15, which were used in a naive Bayes classifier (R e1071). The similarity between thyroid and blood repertoires was quantified using the Morisita-Horn index. In TCRdb, the public reads were trimmed at Q25 with fastp and aligned with MiXCR, with productive beta chains retained. One record per CDR3 amino acid sequence lists the most common genes and DNA. The V and J calls were determined by TCRdb, not by the authors. The sample has 500,000 to 600,000 distinct CDR3 sequences on record, 46% of them singletons. Around 20% of the sample is held by the ten biggest clonotypes.

The CDR3 covers 14 residues, taking in both the cysteine and the phenylalanine. Kept here is only the CDR3 DNA, which spans 42 bases and is read in frame from base 1. V and J are truncated by 6 bases and 1 base respectively, leaving an intervening sequence of 12 bases. As encoded in the germline V gene, CDR1 is SGHTA while CDR2 is FQGTGA. The sample taken for sequencing was peripheral blood or thyroid tissue (not recorded which). The clonotype was recovered from an adult woman with Graves' disease, either hyperthyroidism or ophthalmopathy (not recorded which). The chain is made from TRBV7-3 and TRBJ1-1; a tentative D call is TRBD1 (5 bases match). Here is the DNA: TGTGCCAGCAGTCAGTGGGACGGGAACACTGAAGCTTTCTTT. Its amino acids are CASSQWDGNTEAFF.